The present T cell receptor beta chain was sequenced within a study of neurological immune-mediated disorders. This clonotype was recorded a few times. TCRdb recomputed calls from the 5' RACE reads with MiXCR, one row per CDR3 protein. In the table there are just under 60,000 distinct CDR3 sequences, under 4.5% of which are singletons. Germline-derived CDR1 and CDR2 are DFQATT and SNEGSKA (reference sequence). The CDR3 is 15 amino acids. With 0 bases clipped from V and 6 bases from J, the junction kept 8 bases outside the gene matches. V is TRBV20-1 and J is TRBJ2-3; 8 bases line up with TRBD2. Sequenced: PBMCs. The TCR comes from a woman in her 30s with multiple sclerosis. The CDR3 DNA reads TGCAGTGCTAGAGATCCCAGGGCGGGGGGTGATACGCAGTATTTT. Translation gives CSARDPRAGGDTQYF.